The 4 T cell receptor beta chains reported below all come from one sample, sequenced in a study of molecular identifiers for immune sequencing clone quantification. MiXCR was run by TCRdb on the PCR reads, yielding one entry per CDR3 protein. The table includes roughly 630,000 distinct CDR3 sequences, roughly 23% detected once. Sequencing was carried out using naive CD8+ T cells from blood, with Jurkat cell RNA spiked in. As for subset: FACS-sorted CD8+CD4-CCR7+CD45RA+ naive T cells. The receptors come from a human donor in good health. Some libraries in this study had Jurkat cell RNA spiked in.

This clonotype turned up a few times. The genes are TRBV10-3 and TRBJ2-7; 8 bases line up with TRBD2. This CDR3 is built from 15 residues. Germline V gene sequence: CDR1 ENHRY, CDR2 SYGVKD. V gave up 0 bases and J gave up 4 bases; unmatched junction bases: 5. The CDR3 reads CAISESREGRYEQYF. CDR3 nucleotides: TGTGCCATCAGTGAGTCCCGGGAGGGCCGATACGAGCAGTACTTC.

As to this clonotype: This clone may be a read error of a much larger clone one base away. This chain connects TRBV5-6 to TRBJ2-7; maybe TRBD1 (6 bases). Germline V gene lookup returns CDR1 SGHDT and CDR2 YYEEEE. V dropped 4 bases and J dropped 3 bases, with 14 bases sitting between them. CDR3 length equals 14 residues. CDR3 in amino acids: CASSGGRWYYEQYF. In DNA, the CDR3 is TGTGCCAGCAGCGGGGGCCGCTGGTACTACGAGCAGTACTTC. The full variable domain, completed using reference TRBV5-6 and TRBJ2-7, is DAGVTQSPTHLIKTRGQQVTLRCSPKSGHDTVSWYQQALGQGPQFIFQYYEEEERQRGNFPDRFSGHQFPNYSSELNVNALLLGDSALYLCASSGGRWYYEQYFGPGTRLTVT.

V usage is TRBV27 and J usage is TRBJ2-1, with 7 nucleotides matching TRBD2. The V gene's germline CDR1 is MNHEY and CDR2 SMNVEV (reference sequence). V was pared by 5 bases and J by 0 bases, with 4 bases of the junction left unmatched. The CDR3 runs 15 residues. Written as DNA, the CDR3 is TGTGCCAGCAGTCGGGGGGTGAGCTCCTACAATGAGCAGTTCTTC. Translating it yields CASSRGVSSYNEQFF.

The J gene is TRBJ2-7, the V gene TRBV27; D is perhaps TRBD2 (6 bases). The CDR3 has 13 amino acids. In germline, CDR1 is MNHEY, CDR2 SMNVEV (reference sequence). V was pared by 1 base and J by 6 bases, with 10 bases between. For the CDR3, the DNA is TGTGCCAGCAGTTTATTAATGGGGGGCGAGCAGTACTTC. Encoded protein: CASSLLMGGEQYF.